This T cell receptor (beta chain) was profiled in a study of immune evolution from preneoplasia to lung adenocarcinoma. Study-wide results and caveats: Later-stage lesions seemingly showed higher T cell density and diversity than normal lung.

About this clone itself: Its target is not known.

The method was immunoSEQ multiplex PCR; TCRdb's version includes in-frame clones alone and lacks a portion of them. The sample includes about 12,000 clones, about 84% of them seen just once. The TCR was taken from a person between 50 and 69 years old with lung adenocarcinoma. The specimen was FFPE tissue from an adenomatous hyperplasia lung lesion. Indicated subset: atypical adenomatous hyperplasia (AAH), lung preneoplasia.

The CDR3 nucleotides are TGTGCCAGTAGTCCTAAAGAAGCGGGATCTGGAAACACCATATATTTT. Residues: CASSPKEAGSGNTIYF. The chain joins TRBV19 to TRBJ1-3; D not certain. Trimming shortened V by 5 bases and J by 1 base, and 15 bases separated the two germline ends. The V gene's germline CDR1 is LNHDA and CDR2 SQIVND (reference sequence). CDR3 length: 16 amino acids.